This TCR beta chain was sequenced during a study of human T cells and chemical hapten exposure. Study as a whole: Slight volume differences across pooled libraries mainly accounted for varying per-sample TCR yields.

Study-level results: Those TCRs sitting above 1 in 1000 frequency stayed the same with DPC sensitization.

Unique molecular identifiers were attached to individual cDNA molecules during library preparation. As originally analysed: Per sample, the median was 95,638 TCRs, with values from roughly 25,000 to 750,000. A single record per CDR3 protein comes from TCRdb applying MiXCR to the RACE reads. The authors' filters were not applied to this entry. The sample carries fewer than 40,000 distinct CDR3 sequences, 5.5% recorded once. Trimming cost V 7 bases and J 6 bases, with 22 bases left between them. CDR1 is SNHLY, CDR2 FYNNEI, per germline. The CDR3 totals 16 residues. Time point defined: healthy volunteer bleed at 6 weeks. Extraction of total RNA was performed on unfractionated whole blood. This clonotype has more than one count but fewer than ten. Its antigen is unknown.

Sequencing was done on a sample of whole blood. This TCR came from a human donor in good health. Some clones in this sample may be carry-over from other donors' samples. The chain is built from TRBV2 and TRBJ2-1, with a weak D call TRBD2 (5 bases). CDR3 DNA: TGTGCCAGCACGTTCGTTCGGGGTACTACGACCAATGAGCAGTTCTTC. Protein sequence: CASTFVRGTTTNEQFF. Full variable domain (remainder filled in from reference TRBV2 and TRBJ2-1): EPEVTQTPSHQVTQMGQEVILRCVPISNHLYFYWYRQILGQKVEFLVSFYNNEISEKSEIFDDQFSVERPDGSNFTLKIRSTKLEDSAMYFCASTFVRGTTTNEQFFGPGTRLTVL.